The 18 T cell receptor beta chains given below trace back to one sample, sequenced in a study of beta chain features in type 1 diabetes. The investigators reverse transcribed all of the isolated RNA, so they sequenced expressed TCRB transcripts. The data were produced by immunoSEQ multiplex PCR, yet TCRdb's version contains in-frame clones alone and is incomplete. The data show 130,000 to 150,000 clones, with 6.9% seen just once and about 1.4% held by the top ten. Sequencing was performed on central memory CD4+ T cells from blood. The receptors were sampled from a woman between 25 and 40 years old in good health.

The sample holds a few counts of this clone. This chain uses TRBV7-3 with TRBJ2-7; 7 positions agree with TRBD2. Per germline, CDR1 SGHTA and CDR2 FQGTGA. V was pared by 5 bases and J by 1 base, with 11 bases of the junction left unmatched. The CDR3 spans 16 residues. CDR3 coding DNA: TGTGCCAGCAGCCCCGGTGGGCGAGCGGGGTCCTACGAGCAGTACTTC. This translates into CASSPGGRAGSYEQYF.

The chain employs TRBV7-2 and TRBJ1-5; D perhaps matches TRBD1 (5 bases). CDR3 length equals 12 residues. The V gene's germline CDR1 is SGHTA and CDR2 FQGNSA. Trimming cost V 3 bases and J 10 bases, with 10 bases left between them. The CDR3 DNA is TGTGCCAGCAGCTTGGACAATCTCCCCCAGCATTTT. Protein product: CASSLDNLPQHF.

This clone was seen more than once but under ten times. The chain links TRBV9 to TRBJ2-1; TRBD2 matches at 9 bases. Trimming at V came to 1 base and at J to 7 bases, leaving 9 bases not matched to a gene. The CDR3 runs 16 residues. Germline V gene lookup returns CDR1 SGDLS and CDR2 YYNGEE. CDR3 bases: TGTGCCAGCAGCGTAAGGTCTAGCGGGAACCTGAATGAGCAGTTCTTC. It translates to CASSVRSSGNLNEQFF.

The chain carries TRBV7-3 and TRBJ2-2; tentative D call: TRBD1 (6 bases). The CDR3 runs 14 residues. V lost 6 bases and J lost 4, with 12 bases in between. Looked up from germline, CDR1 is SGHTA and CDR2 is FQGTGA. CDR3 region: CASRATGSTGELFF. DNA for the CDR3: TGTGCCAGCAGAGCCACAGGGAGCACCGGGGAGCTGTTTTTT.

This clone was found a few times. The V and J genes are TRBV7-2 and TRBJ2-5, with D possibly matching TRBD2 (5 bases). Deletions cut 5 bases from V and 7 bases from J, with 14 bases between. The germline CDR1 and CDR2 sequences are SGHTA and FQGNSA. The CDR3 has 13 amino acids. CDR3 sequence: CASSPRDPGTQYF. In nucleotides, the CDR3 is TGTGCCAGCAGCCCTCGGGATCCTGGGACCCAGTACTTC. The full variable domain, rest sourced from reference TRBV7-2 and TRBJ2-5, is GAGVSQSPSNKVTEKGKDVELRCDPISGHTALYWYRQSLGQGLEFLIYFQGNSAPDKSGLPSDRFSAERTGGSVSTLTIQRTQQEDSAVYLCASSPRDPGTQYFGPGTRLLVL.

This clone was seen a few times. This chain connects TRBV29-1 to TRBJ2-2; TRBD2 matches 7 bases. CDR1 is SQVTM, CDR2 ANQGSEA, per germline. This CDR3 has 15 amino acids. After removal of 4 bases from V and 4 bases from J, the junction contained 9 bases not matched to a gene. CDR3 sequence (DNA): TGCAGCGTTGGGGAAATTGGACTAGGCACCGGGGAGCTGTTTTTT. Translating it yields CSVGEIGLGTGELFF.

The chain joins TRBV18 to TRBJ1-4; D is ambiguous. V lost 1 base and J 0 bases, leaving 9 bases between the germline ends. The CDR3 is made up of 16 amino acids. Germline V gene sequence: CDR1 KGHSH, CDR2 LQKENI. For the CDR3, the DNA is TGTGCCAGCTCACCACAGGGAGGAGCAACTAATGAAAAACTGTTTTTT. Its protein is CASSPQGGATNEKLFF.

There are a few counts of this clone. The V gene is TRBV30, the J gene TRBJ2-5; D not resolved. The J call may be faulty, since TRBJ2-7 better matches the DNA end. The CDR3 spans 14 residues. Germline CDR1 reads GTSNPN; CDR2 reads SVGIG (reference sequence). In nucleotides, the CDR3 is TGTGCCTGGAACCGGGTCCTCCCAGACTACGAGCAGTACTTC. Its translation is CAWNRVLPDYEQYF.

This rearrangement joins TRBV18 to TRBJ2-7, with 10 bases aligning to TRBD1. Trimming took 4 bases from V and 6 from J; bases not matched to a gene: 9. In germline, CDR1 is KGHSH, CDR2 LQKENI. This CDR3 spans 15 amino acids. The CDR3 here is CASSQGGDRGSEQYF. The DNA for the CDR3 is TGTGCCAGCTCACAAGGGGGGGACAGGGGAAGCGAGCAGTACTTC.

This clone was detected only a few times. The gene calls are TRBV28 and TRBJ2-5, with 9 bases aligning to TRBD2. The J segment lost 2 bases and the V segment lost 8 bases, leaving 3 bases of the junction unmatched. CDR3 length: 13 residues. CDR1 is MDHEN and CDR2 is SYDVKM in the germline V gene. CDR3 in DNA: TGTGCCAGCGGGACTAGCATACAAGAGACCCAGTACTTC. Translated: CASGTSIQETQYF.

There are a few counts of this clone. This chain joins TRBV5-1 and TRBJ2-5, with 8 bases matching TRBD2. The junction had 9 bases not matched to a gene; V was cut back by 0 bases and J by 5 bases. The germline gives CDR1 SGHRS, CDR2 YFSETQ. This CDR3 has 16 residues. The CDR3 spells CASSLAGGDNGETQYF. The CDR3 DNA sequence: TGCGCCAGCAGCTTGGCGGGGGGGGACAACGGGGAGACCCAGTACTTC.

The rearrangement uses TRBV7-3 and TRBJ2-2, with 13 bases matching TRBD2. This CDR3 region has 17 residues. Germline V CDR1 and CDR2: SGHTA, FQGTGA. With 5 bases clipped from V and 7 bases from J, the junction kept 10 bases outside the gene matches. CDR3 DNA: TGTGCCAGCAGCCCGGCGGGGACTAGCGGGAATGTCGGGGAGCTGTTTTTT. Translation: CASSPAGTSGNVGELFF. The full variable domain, rest sourced from reference TRBV7-3 and TRBJ2-2, is GAGVSQTPSNKVTEKGKYVELRCDPISGHTALYWYRQSLGQGPEFLIYFQGTGAADDSGLPNDRFFAVRPEGSVSTLKIQRTERGDSAVYLCASSPAGTSGNVGELFFGEGSRLTVL.

There are a few counts of this clone. The V call is TRBV28, the J call TRBJ2-1; a weak D match, TRBD2 (5 bases). Trimming took 7 bases from V and 1 from J, leaving 17 bases between them. In germline, CDR1 is MDHEN, CDR2 SYDVKM. This CDR3 contains 16 residues. The CDR3 protein is CASIPPGVVSYNEQFF. In nucleotides, the CDR3 is TGTGCCAGCATCCCCCCCGGGGTAGTTTCCTACAATGAGCAGTTCTTC.

This chain connects TRBV28 to TRBJ1-1; no clear D. This CDR3 comprises 13 residues. Germline V gene sequence: CDR1 MDHEN, CDR2 SYDVKM. V was trimmed by 3 bases and J by 8 bases, leaving 13 bases between them. The CDR3 loop reads CASSLTRGAEAFF. In DNA form, the CDR3 reads TGTGCCAGCAGTTTGACACGGGGAGCCGAAGCTTTCTTT.

This clone was seen ten or more times. The chain carries TRBV10-3 and TRBJ2-1; weak D call: TRBD2 (5 bases). This CDR3 spans 14 amino acids. Germline-derived CDR1 and CDR2 are ENHRY and SYGVKD. Trimming removed 4 bases at V and 3 bases at J, with 10 bases between. This CDR3 is CAISAAGGYNEQFF. CDR3 bases: TGTGCCATCAGTGCCGCAGGAGGCTACAATGAGCAGTTCTTC.

This chain connects TRBV1 to TRBJ1-2. TRBV1 is recorded as a pseudogene. This CDR3 contains 16 residues. The CDR3 loop is CTSSQDRGFRMEGYTF. CDR3 bases: TGCACCAGCAGCCAAGATCGGGGGTTCAGGATGGAGGGCTACACCTTC.

Only a few counts were recorded for this clone. The chain recombines TRBV11-1 with TRBJ2-5, with 8 bases that match TRBD2. The V segment lost 5 bases and the J segment 4 bases; nucleotides outside the gene matches: 9. Per germline, CDR1 SGHAT and CDR2 FQDESV (reference sequence). The length of the CDR3 is 15 residues. DNA for the CDR3: TGTGCCAGCAGCCCGAAGGTCCGGGAGGGAGAGACCCAGTACTTC. This gives the protein CASSPKVREGETQYF.

This clone occurred many times. V usage is TRBV11-2 and J usage is TRBJ2-5; D is ambiguous. This CDR3 has 13 amino acids. Germline V gene lookup returns CDR1 SGHAT and CDR2 FQNNGV. V gave up 0 bases and J gave up 5 bases, with 7 bases separating them. CDR3 in DNA: TGTGCCAGCAGCTTAGATTTCTTGGAGACCCAGTACTTC. Translation: CASSLDFLETQYF.